Here is one TCR beta chain with its context. Its antigen is as yet unknown. These data come from a study of T-cell memory formation after mild COVID-19. General study results and limits: Contracting clones from day 15 to 85 had balanced CD4/CD8; later expanders favoured CD4+.

From 5'RACE with constant-segment primers came TCR alpha and TCR beta cDNA libraries that carried sample barcodes and UMIs. TCRdb re-called the 5' RACE reads with MiXCR, one entry per CDR3 protein. The repertoire holds about 400,000 distinct CDR3 sequences, with more than 15% as singletons. The CDR3 sequence is 11 residues long. CDR1 LGHNA and CDR2 YNFKEQ come from the germline V gene. The V end was cut by 7 bases, the J end by 8 bases, with 11 bases between. The source is a man aged 18-30 years who had mild COVID-19 (a few samples of this study predate the infection). Cell type and time point are not known. The rearrangement links TRBV4-2 to TRBJ1-1; TRBD1 might be the D (5 bases). The sample comprised PBMCs or a T cell subset sorted from them (not recorded which). The CDR3 DNA follows: TGTGCCAGCAAGACTGGGACCGAAGCTTTCTTT. Amino acids: CASKTGTEAFF.